These 4 T cell receptor beta chains were all obtained from the same sample, sequenced in a study of vaccination effects on CD4 cells after COVID-19. These receptors' targets are unknown. Upon completion of about 10 days in culture, CD4+ T cells were isolated. Each participant received a vaccine that was either BNT162b2 or mRNA-1273, given as two doses. Libraries were prepared by immunoSEQ multiplex PCR; TCRdb keeps only in-frame clonotypes and omits some of them. The sample contains tens of thousands of clones, 70% to 75% of which appear only once. Sequenced material: CD4+ T cells from PBMCs cultured without peptide, taken after COVID-19 vaccination. The source is a human donor who received a COVID-19 vaccine.

The chain is built from TRBV6-4 and TRBJ2-7; 8 bases agree with TRBD2. With 5 bases clipped from V and 3 bases from J, the junction kept 9 bases outside the gene matches. The length of the CDR3 is 15 residues. Germline CDR1 and CDR2: MRHNA and SNTAGT. Here the CDR3 DNA reads TGTGCCAGCAGTAAACCGGGACTAGAATACTACGAGCAGTACGTC. It encodes CASSKPGLEYYEQYV.

J is TRBJ1-4 and V is TRBV7-2, with D unresolved. This CDR3 is 15 amino acids long. CDR1 SGHTA and CDR2 FQGNSA come from the germline V gene. V was shortened by 4 bases and J by 8 bases, with 17 bases between the two germline ends. The CDR3: CASSSRTSGGEKLFF. In DNA, the CDR3 is TGTGCCAGCAGCTCAAGGACGTCCGGCGGGGAAAAACTGTTTTTT.

The V call is TRBV2, the J call TRBJ1-2; D ambiguous. The length of the CDR3 is 14 residues. V gave up 5 bases and J gave up 4 bases, with 14 bases separating them. The germline CDR1 and CDR2 sequences are SNHLY and FYNNEI. The chain's CDR3 is CASSPDTGGYGYTF. The CDR3 DNA reads as TGTGCCAGCAGTCCTGACACGGGTGGCTATGGCTACACCTTC.

This chain connects TRBV11-1 to TRBJ1-1, with D unclear. Trimming removed 1 base from V and 4 bases from J, with 10 bases in between. The CDR3 is 14 residues long. CDR1 and CDR2 (germline): SGHAT, FQDESV (reference sequence). The CDR3 region is CASSLGRGSTEAFF. CDR3 nucleotides: TGTGCCAGCAGCTTAGGACGGGGTAGCACTGAAGCTTTCTTT.